Below are 16 T cell receptor beta chains sequenced from a single sample in a study of T cell responses to AZD1222 COVID-19 vaccine. Repertoires were generated with immunoSEQ multiplex PCR, while TCRdb's copy carries only in-frame clones and drops some. The table lists 90,000 to 100,000 clones, about 88% of them singletons, with roughly 3.7% in the top ten. The sample in question was peripheral blood, obtained on day 0 of AZD1222 vaccination. These receptors originate from an adult in good health.

This chain uses TRBV2 with TRBJ1-1; no clear D. Trimming left V 7 bases short and J 1 base short, with 13 bases between. Germline CDR1 reads SNHLY; CDR2 reads FYNNEI. The CDR3 contains 14 residues. The CDR3 bases are TGTGCCAGCATGTGGTTCCAGGAGAACACTGAAGCTTTCTTT. It codes for CASMWFQENTEAFF. The complete variable domain, with remaining parts taken from reference TRBV2 and TRBJ1-1, reads EPEVTQTPSHQVTQMGQEVILRCVPISNHLYFYWYRQILGQKVEFLVSFYNNEISEKSEIFDDQFSVERPDGSNFTLKIRSTKLEDSAMYFCASMWFQENTEAFFGQGTRLTVV.

The V call is TRBV18, the J call TRBJ1-1; D perhaps matches TRBD1 (6 bases). The germline gives CDR1 KGHSH, CDR2 LQKENI. V lost 0 bases to trimming and J lost 5 bases, with 10 bases between them. The CDR3 runs 14 residues. The CDR3 DNA sequence: TGTGCCAGCTCACCACCGGGGGGCAAAACTGAAGCTTTCTTT. Its protein product is CASSPPGGKTEAFF.

The CDR3 nucleotides read TGTGCCAGCAGTTTATGGGGGAAAGTAGCCTATAATTCACCCCTCCACTTT. Protein product: CASSLWGKVAYNSPLHF. The chain has TRBV27 and TRBJ1-6, with D possibly matching TRBD1 (5 bases). V lost 1 base, J lost 2 bases, and 12 bases lay in between. This CDR3 region has 17 residues. The germline CDR1 and CDR2 sequences are MNHEY and SMNVEV (reference sequence).

This clone was counted only a few times. V and J are TRBV7-7 and TRBJ2-7; a weak D match, TRBD1 (6 bases). The CDR3 has 13 amino acids. V lost 5 bases and J lost 6, with 14 bases in between. The germline CDR1 and CDR2 sequences are SSHAT and FNYEAQ (reference sequence). The CDR3: CASSPWTASEQYF. The CDR3 nucleotides read TGTGCCAGCAGCCCTTGGACAGCTAGCGAGCAGTACTTC.

This chain uses TRBV19 with TRBJ1-1; TRBD1 agrees at 8 bases. Germline V gives CDR1 LNHDA, CDR2 SQIVND (reference sequence). Trimming removed 5 bases from V and 3 bases from J; junction bases left unmatched: 8. The CDR3 totals 15 residues. The CDR3 here is CASSGRQGMDTEAFF. In nucleotides, the CDR3 is TGTGCCAGTAGTGGACGACAGGGGATGGACACTGAAGCTTTCTTT.

This chain joins TRBV15 and TRBJ1-1; D is undetermined. This CDR3 has 12 residues. Trimming cost V 0 bases and J 5 bases, with 4 bases left between them. Per the germline V gene, CDR1 is LNHNV and CDR2 is YYDKDF (reference sequence). For the CDR3, the DNA is TGTGCCACCAGCAGAGACGAAACTGAAGCTTTCTTT. It yields the protein CATSRDETEAFF.

This clone showed up just a few times. This rearrangement joins TRBV4-1 to TRBJ2-7; the D is unclear. The CDR3 covers 13 residues. Trimming left V 5 bases short and J 2 bases short, with 10 bases between. Germline V gene lookup returns CDR1 MGHRA and CDR2 YSYEKL. CDR3 sequence (DNA): TGCGCCAGCAGCGGACGCTATCCCTACGAGCAGTACTTC. It is translated as CASSGRYPYEQYF.

The V call is TRBV7-3, the J call TRBJ2-3; maybe TRBD2 (6 bases). V was pared by 4 bases and J by 4 bases, with 18 bases between. CDR1 is SGHTA, CDR2 FQGTGA, per germline. There are 16 residues in the CDR3. The CDR3 region has the DNA TGTGCCAGCAGCTCCCTCGGGACTCCCTTCGCAGATACGCAGTATTTT. Translated, it gives CASSSLGTPFADTQYF. Full variable domain (outside the CDR3, taken from reference TRBV7-3 and TRBJ2-3): GAGVSQTPSNKVTEKGKYVELRCDPISGHTALYWYRQSLGQGPEFLIYFQGTGAADDSGLPNDRFFAVRPEGSVSTLKIQRTERGDSAVYLCASSSLGTPFADTQYFGPGTRLTVL.

The rearrangement uses TRBV28 and TRBJ1-1; tentatively, D is TRBD1 (5 bases). The ends were cut back, 8 bases at V and 1 base at J, with 8 bases in the middle. Per germline, CDR1 MDHEN and CDR2 SYDVKM. The CDR3 has 12 amino acids. The CDR3: CASDDRNTEAFF. For the CDR3, the DNA is TGTGCCAGCGACGACAGGAACACTGAAGCTTTCTTT.

V and J are TRBV29-1 and TRBJ1-2; D perhaps matches TRBD1 (6 bases). Germline V gene sequence: CDR1 SQVTM, CDR2 ANQGSEA. The CDR3 is 13 amino acids. With 7 bases removed from V and 4 bases from J, the gap between germline ends came to 16 bases. The CDR3 spells CSAETGSTYGYTF. The CDR3 coding sequence is TGCAGCGCCGAGACAGGCTCTACCTATGGCTACACCTTC.

The chain uses TRBV6-5 and TRBJ1-2; D perhaps matches TRBD1 (5 bases). This CDR3 is built from 16 residues. Germline assignment: CDR1 MNHEY and CDR2 SVGAGI. V was cut by 2 bases and J by 6 bases, with 19 bases left in between. The CDR3 coding sequence is TGTGCCAGCAGTTACACCGGTCCCGTCCGGGGGAATGGCTACACCTTC. Protein: CASSYTGPVRGNGYTF.

The chain uses TRBV9 and TRBJ1-3; D is possibly TRBD1 (5 bases). The CDR3 runs 17 residues. The germline CDR1 and CDR2 sequences are SGDLS and YYNGEE. V was shortened by 3 bases and J by 2 bases, with 18 bases between the two germline ends. CDR3 nucleotides: TGTGCCAGCAGCGGCCTGGCCTCCGCGGGGGCTGGAAACACCATATATTTT. Translated, it gives CASSGLASAGAGNTIYF.

The rearrangement links TRBV7-2 to TRBJ1-1; D not certain. In germline, CDR1 is SGHTA, CDR2 FQGNSA. CDR3 size: 16 residues. V dropped 5 bases and J dropped 3 bases, with 19 bases sitting between them. CDR3 coding DNA: TGTGCCAGCAGCCCAGTCGGCGTCAGTGTGGACACTGAAGCTTTCTTT. Its translation: CASSPVGVSVDTEAFF.

The rearrangement links TRBV4-3 to TRBJ1-4, with TRBD1 matching 7 bases. CDR3 length: 14 residues. V was pared by 3 bases and J by 8 bases, with 6 bases of the junction left unmatched. The germline CDR1 and CDR2 sequences are LGHNA and YSLEER. This CDR3 is CASSHGTAGEKLFF. The CDR3 DNA reads TGCGCCAGCAGCCACGGGACAGCCGGAGAAAAACTGTTTTTT.

The chain has TRBV18 and TRBJ2-2; D is perhaps TRBD2 (5 bases). This CDR3 is built from 12 residues. V was shortened by 6 bases and J by 5 bases, with 7 bases between the two germline ends. The germline gives CDR1 KGHSH, CDR2 LQKENI. The CDR3 is CASSERTGELFF. The CDR3 nucleotides read TGTGCCAGCTCGGAGCGGACCGGGGAGCTGTTTTTT.

V and J are TRBV6-1 and TRBJ2-3; a weak D match, TRBD1 (6 bases). V lost 0 bases, J lost 0 bases, and 13 bases lay in between. This CDR3 comprises 17 residues. The germline CDR1 and CDR2 sequences are MNHNS and SASEGT. CDR3 loop: CASSEALTGPSTDTQYF. Here the CDR3 DNA reads TGTGCCAGCAGTGAAGCGTTAACAGGGCCTAGCACAGATACGCAGTATTTT.